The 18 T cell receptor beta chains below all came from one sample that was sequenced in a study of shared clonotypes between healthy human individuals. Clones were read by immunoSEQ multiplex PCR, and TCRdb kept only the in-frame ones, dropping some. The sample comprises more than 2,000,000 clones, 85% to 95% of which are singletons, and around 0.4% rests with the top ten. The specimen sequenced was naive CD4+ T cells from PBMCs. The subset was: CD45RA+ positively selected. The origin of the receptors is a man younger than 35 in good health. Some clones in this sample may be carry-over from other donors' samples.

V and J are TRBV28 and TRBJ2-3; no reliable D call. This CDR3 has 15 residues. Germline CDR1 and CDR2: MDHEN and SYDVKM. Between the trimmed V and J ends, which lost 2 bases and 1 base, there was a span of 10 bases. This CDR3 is CASSLPGSRTDTQYF. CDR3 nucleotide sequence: TGTGCCAGCAGTTTACCCGGAAGCCGCACAGATACGCAGTATTTT.

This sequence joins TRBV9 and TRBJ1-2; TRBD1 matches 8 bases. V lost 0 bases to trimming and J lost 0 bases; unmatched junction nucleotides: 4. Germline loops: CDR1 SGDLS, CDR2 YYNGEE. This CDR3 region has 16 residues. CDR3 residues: CASSVVPDRANYGYTF. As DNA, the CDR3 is TGTGCCAGCAGCGTAGTGCCGGACAGGGCTAACTATGGCTACACCTTC.

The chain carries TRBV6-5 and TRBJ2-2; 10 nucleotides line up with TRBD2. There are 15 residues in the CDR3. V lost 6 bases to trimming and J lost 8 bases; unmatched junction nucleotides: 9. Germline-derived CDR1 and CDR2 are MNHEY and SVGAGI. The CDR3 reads CASRGLAGAQGELFF. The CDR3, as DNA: TGTGCCAGCAGGGGGCTAGCGGGAGCTCAAGGGGAGCTGTTTTTT.

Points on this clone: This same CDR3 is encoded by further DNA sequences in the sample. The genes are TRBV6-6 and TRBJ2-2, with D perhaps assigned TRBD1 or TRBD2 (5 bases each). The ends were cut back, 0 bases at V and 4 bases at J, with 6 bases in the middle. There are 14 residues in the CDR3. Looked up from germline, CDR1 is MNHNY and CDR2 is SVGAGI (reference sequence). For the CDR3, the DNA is TGTGCCAGCAGTTACTCGAGGGGCACCGGGGAGCTGTTTTTT. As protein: CASSYSRGTGELFF.

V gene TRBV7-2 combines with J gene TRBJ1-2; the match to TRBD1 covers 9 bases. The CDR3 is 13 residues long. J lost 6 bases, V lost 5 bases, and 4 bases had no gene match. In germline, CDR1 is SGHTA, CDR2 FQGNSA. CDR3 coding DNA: TGTGCCAGCAGCCCGGACAGGGGTGATGGCTACACCTTC. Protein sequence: CASSPDRGDGYTF.

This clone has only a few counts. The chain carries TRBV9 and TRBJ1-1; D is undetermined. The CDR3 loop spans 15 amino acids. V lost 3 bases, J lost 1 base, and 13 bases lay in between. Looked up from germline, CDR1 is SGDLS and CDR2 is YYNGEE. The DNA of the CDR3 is TGTGCCAGCAGCGCTTGGATTCAACCGAACACTGAAGCTTTCTTT. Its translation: CASSAWIQPNTEAFF.

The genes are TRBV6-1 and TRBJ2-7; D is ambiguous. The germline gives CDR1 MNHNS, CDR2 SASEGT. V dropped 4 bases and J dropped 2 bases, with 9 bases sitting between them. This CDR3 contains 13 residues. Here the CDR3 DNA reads TGTGCCAGCAGTGTATTGCGAGCCTACGAGCAGTACTTC. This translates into CASSVLRAYEQYF.

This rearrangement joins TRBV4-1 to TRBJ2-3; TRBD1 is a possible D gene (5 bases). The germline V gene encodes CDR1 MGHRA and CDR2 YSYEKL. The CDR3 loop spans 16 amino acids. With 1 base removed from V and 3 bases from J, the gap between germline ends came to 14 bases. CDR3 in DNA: TGCGCCAGCAGCCAAGTTGTGACAGTCCGAACAGATACGCAGTATTTT. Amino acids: CASSQVVTVRTDTQYF.

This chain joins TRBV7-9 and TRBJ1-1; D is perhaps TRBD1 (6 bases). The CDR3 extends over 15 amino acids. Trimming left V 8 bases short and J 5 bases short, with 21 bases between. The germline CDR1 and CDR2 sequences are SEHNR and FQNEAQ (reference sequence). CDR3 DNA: TGTGCCAGCCTTGTGGGGACACCACGGGGGACTGAAGCTTTCTTT. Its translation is CASLVGTPRGTEAFF.

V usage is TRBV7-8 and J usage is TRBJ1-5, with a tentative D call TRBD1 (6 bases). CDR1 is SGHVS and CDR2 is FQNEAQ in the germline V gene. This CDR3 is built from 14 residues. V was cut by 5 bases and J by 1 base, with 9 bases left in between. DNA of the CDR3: TGTGCCAGCAGCCGTGACAGGAGCAATCAGCCCCAGCATTTT. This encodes CASSRDRSNQPQHF.

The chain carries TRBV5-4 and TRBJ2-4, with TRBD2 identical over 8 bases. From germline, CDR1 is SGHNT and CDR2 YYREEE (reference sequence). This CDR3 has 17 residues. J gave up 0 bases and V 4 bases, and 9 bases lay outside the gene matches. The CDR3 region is CASSPTGGSLAKNIQYF. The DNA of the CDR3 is TGTGCCAGCAGCCCTACGGGGGGGAGCCTAGCCAAAAACATTCAGTACTTC.

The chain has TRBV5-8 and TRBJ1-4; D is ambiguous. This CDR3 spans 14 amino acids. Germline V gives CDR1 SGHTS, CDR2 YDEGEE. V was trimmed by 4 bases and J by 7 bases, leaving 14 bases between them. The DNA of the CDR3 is TGTGCCAGCAGCCCGCCCGGGCTAGGTGAAAAACTGTTTTTT. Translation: CASSPPGLGEKLFF.

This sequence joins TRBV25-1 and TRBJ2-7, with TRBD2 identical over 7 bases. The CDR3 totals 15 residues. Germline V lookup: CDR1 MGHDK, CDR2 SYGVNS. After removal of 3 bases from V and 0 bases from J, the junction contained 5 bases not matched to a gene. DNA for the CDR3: TGTGCCAGCAGTGAGAGAGGCGGGGGCTCCTACGAGCAGTACTTC. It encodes CASSERGGGSYEQYF.

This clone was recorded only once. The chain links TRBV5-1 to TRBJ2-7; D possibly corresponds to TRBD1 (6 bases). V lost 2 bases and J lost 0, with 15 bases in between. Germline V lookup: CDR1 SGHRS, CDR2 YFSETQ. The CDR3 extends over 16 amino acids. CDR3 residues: CASSLRNRADSYEQYF. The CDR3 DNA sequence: TGCGCCAGCAGCTTAAGAAACAGGGCTGACTCCTACGAGCAGTACTTC.

For the CDR3, the DNA is TGTGCCTGGCCCCCGAGCGGGAGCTCCTACAATGAGCAGTTCTTC. Protein product: CAWPPSGSSYNEQFF. This sequence joins TRBV30 and TRBJ2-1, with 8 nucleotides matching TRBD2. The germline V gene has CDR1 GTSNPN and CDR2 SVGIG (reference sequence). Unmatched junction bases numbered 6, after V lost 5 bases and J lost 0 bases. The CDR3 has 15 residues.

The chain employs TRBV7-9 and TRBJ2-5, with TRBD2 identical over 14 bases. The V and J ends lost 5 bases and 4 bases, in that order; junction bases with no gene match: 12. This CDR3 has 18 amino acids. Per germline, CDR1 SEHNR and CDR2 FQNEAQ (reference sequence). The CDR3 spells CASSSKRRLAGGRETQYF. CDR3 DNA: TGTGCCAGCAGCAGTAAACGACGACTAGCGGGAGGGCGAGAGACCCAGTACTTC.

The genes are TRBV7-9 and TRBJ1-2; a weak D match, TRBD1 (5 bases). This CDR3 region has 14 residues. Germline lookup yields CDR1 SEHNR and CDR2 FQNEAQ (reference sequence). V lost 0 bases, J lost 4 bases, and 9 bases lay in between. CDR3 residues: CASSLARGGYGYTF. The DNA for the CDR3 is TGTGCCAGCAGCTTAGCGCGCGGGGGCTATGGCTACACCTTC.

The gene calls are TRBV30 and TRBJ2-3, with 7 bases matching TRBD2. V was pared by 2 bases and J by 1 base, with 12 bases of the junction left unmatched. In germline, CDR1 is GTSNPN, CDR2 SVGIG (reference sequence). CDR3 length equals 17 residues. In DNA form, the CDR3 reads TGTGCCTGGAGTACGGGACTACTCTCGACTGGCACAGATACGCAGTATTTT. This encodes CAWSTGLLSTGTDTQYF.